This entry lists 31 T cell receptor beta chains sequenced from one sample in a study of PD-1 blockade in classical Hodgkin lymphoma. Assay used: immunoSEQ multiplex PCR; TCRdb lists only in-frame clones, some missing. The sample yields over 85,000 clones, 93% seen once. Time point of the sample: cycle 4 day 1 (C4D1), after more than five weeks of nivolumab. The patients all showed relapse after autologous stem cell transplantation, while their brentuximab vedotin exposure varied. The material sequenced was peripheral blood mononuclear cells (PBMCs), taken before the fourth cycle of nivolumab. The receptors derive from a human donor with classical Hodgkin lymphoma.

The rearrangement links TRBV5-1 to TRBJ2-5; D is unclear. The CDR3 length is 14 residues. In germline, CDR1 is SGHRS, CDR2 YFSETQ. V lost 0 bases and J 0 bases, leaving 6 bases between the germline ends. CDR3 in amino acids: CASSLVRYQETQYF. As DNA, the CDR3 is TGCGCCAGCAGCTTGGTTCGGTACCAAGAGACCCAGTACTTC.

The rearrangement joins TRBV2 to TRBJ2-1; 7 bases agree with TRBD1. The V gene's germline CDR1 is SNHLY and CDR2 FYNNEI. The CDR3 runs 12 residues. Trimming cost V 10 bases and J 7 bases; bases outside gene matches: 7. The CDR3 spells CATRAGGNEQFF. For the CDR3, the DNA is TGTGCCACCAGGGCAGGGGGTAATGAGCAGTTCTTC.

This chain connects TRBV19 to TRBJ2-7, with D perhaps TRBD2 (5 bases). The CDR3 covers 13 residues. The germline V gene has CDR1 LNHDA and CDR2 SQIVND (reference sequence). The V end was cut by 4 bases, the J end by 3 bases, with 10 bases between. The chain's CDR3 is CASSRGYDYEQYF. For the CDR3, the DNA is TGTGCCAGTAGTAGAGGGTATGACTACGAGCAGTACTTC. The entire variable domain, with the rest obtained from reference TRBV19 and TRBJ2-7, is as follows: DGGITQSPKYLFRKEGQNVTLSCEQNLNHDAMYWYRQDPGQGLRLIYYSQIVNDFQKGDIAEGYSVSREKKESFPLTVTSAQKNPTAFYLCASSRGYDYEQYFGPGTRLTVT.

V gene TRBV29-1 combines with J gene TRBJ2-2; 8 positions agree with TRBD1. CDR3 size: 16 residues. V shed 0 bases, J shed 4 bases, and the junction held 7 bases outside the gene matches. The germline V gene encodes CDR1 SQVTM and CDR2 ANQGSEA. The CDR3 region is CSVEDGAGGLTGELFF. CDR3 nucleotide sequence: TGCAGCGTTGAAGATGGGGCAGGGGGCCTCACCGGGGAGCTGTTTTTT.

The chain recombines TRBV27 with TRBJ2-4; D is possibly TRBD2 (6 bases). The germline gives CDR1 MNHEY, CDR2 SMNVEV (reference sequence). V dropped 5 bases and J dropped 13 bases, with 15 bases sitting between them. CDR3 length: 12 residues. The CDR3 region is CASSPTGGRQYF. The CDR3 bases are TGTGCCAGCAGTCCGACCGGGGGTAGGCAGTACTTC.

This clone was picked up a small number of times. CDR3 sequence (DNA): TGTGCCAGCAGGACGGGACAACGCAATCAGCCCCAGCATTTT. This codes for CASRTGQRNQPQHF. The gene calls are TRBV28 and TRBJ1-5; D possibly corresponds to TRBD1 (6 bases). This CDR3 is 14 amino acids long. Germline V gives CDR1 MDHEN, CDR2 SYDVKM. Between the trimmed V and J ends, which lost 6 bases and 2 bases, there was a span of 11 bases. The complete variable domain, with remaining parts taken from reference TRBV28 and TRBJ1-5, reads DVKVTQSSRYLVKRTGEKVFLECVQDMDHENMFWYRQDPGLGLRLIYFSYDVKMKEKGDIPEGYSVSREKKERFSLILESASTNQTSMYLCASRTGQRNQPQHFGDGTRLSIL.

The gene calls are TRBV9 and TRBJ2-7; D is ambiguous. There are 13 residues in the CDR3. Trimming cost V 4 bases and J 5 bases, with 13 bases left between them. Germline assignment: CDR1 SGDLS and CDR2 YYNGEE. The CDR3 DNA reads as TGTGCCAGCAGCCCGCCCCCCGGGCACGAGCAGTACTTC. Its translation: CASSPPPGHEQYF.

The chain combines TRBV18 with TRBJ2-7; D ambiguous. The germline V gene has CDR1 KGHSH and CDR2 LQKENI. This CDR3 comprises 14 residues. The V gene lost 5 bases and the J gene lost 6 bases, with 17 bases spanning the gap. The CDR3 sequence is CASSVETPSGEQYF. CDR3 nucleotides: TGTGCCAGCTCAGTAGAGACTCCGTCCGGCGAGCAGTACTTC.

V and J are TRBV28 and TRBJ1-1, with D tentatively TRBD1 (6 bases). CDR1 and CDR2 (germline): MDHEN, SYDVKM. Trimming stripped 3 bases from V and 7 bases from J, with 12 bases between. The CDR3 has 13 amino acids. CDR3 nucleotide sequence: TGTGCCAGCAGTTTCTCAACAGGGTTTGAAGCTTTCTTT. Its translation is CASSFSTGFEAFF.

The chain combines TRBV19 with TRBJ1-1, with 9 bases identical to TRBD1. The germline V gene encodes CDR1 LNHDA and CDR2 SQIVND (reference sequence). CDR3 length: 17 residues. V dropped 4 bases and J dropped 2; count of bases not matched to a gene: 11. In DNA form, the CDR3 reads TGTGCCAGTAGTACCAGACAGGGGGGTTTTGGTAACACTGAAGCTTTCTTT. Amino acids: CASSTRQGGFGNTEAFF.

This clone was seen only a few times. The CDR3, as DNA: TGTGCCAGCAGCTTAGCAGCAGTGAGGGAGACCCAGTACTTC. Its protein is CASSLAAVRETQYF. This rearrangement joins TRBV7-9 to TRBJ2-5; D ambiguous. CDR3 length: 14 amino acids. CDR1 is SEHNR and CDR2 is FQNEAQ in the germline V gene (reference sequence). V lost 0 bases, J lost 5 bases, and 10 bases lay in between.

The chain uses TRBV5-1 and TRBJ2-5; 12 bases match TRBD1. Per germline, CDR1 SGHRS and CDR2 YFSETQ. The CDR3 runs to 16 residues. J lost 5 bases, V lost 2 bases, and 7 bases had no gene match. This CDR3 is CASSFSGTGGAETQYF. In DNA, the CDR3 is TGCGCCAGCAGCTTTTCCGGGACAGGGGGCGCGGAGACCCAGTACTTC. The entire variable domain, with the rest obtained from reference TRBV5-1 and TRBJ2-5, is as follows: KAGVTQTPRYLIKTRGQQVTLSCSPISGHRSVSWYQQTPGQGLQFLFEYFSETQRNKGNFPGRFSGRQFSNSRSEMNVSTLELGDSALYLCASSFSGTGGAETQYFGPGTRLLVL.

The rearrangement uses TRBV30 and TRBJ1-2, with D unclear. Trimming took off 3 bases at V and 4 bases at J, with 15 bases between the two ends. The CDR3 runs to 14 residues. Germline CDR1 GTSNPN, CDR2 SVGIG (reference sequence). As DNA, the CDR3 is TGTGCCTGGAGCCTTGCGCCGGGGTCCTATGGCTACACCTTC. It is translated as CAWSLAPGSYGYTF. Full variable domain (remainder filled in from reference TRBV30 and TRBJ1-2): SQTIHQWPATLVQPVGSPLSLECTVEGTSNPNLYWYRQAAGRGLQLLFYSVGIGQISSEVPQNLSASRPQDRQFILSSKKLLLSDSGFYLCAWSLAPGSYGYTFGSGTRLTVV.

The V gene is TRBV9, the J gene TRBJ2-1; TRBD1 aligns across 10 bases. Trimming removed 3 bases from V and 6 bases from J; junction bases left unmatched: 9. The CDR3 extends over 16 amino acids. Germline CDR1 reads SGDLS; CDR2 reads YYNGEE. The CDR3 DNA sequence: TGTGCCAGCAGCGCAGGGCCCCGGGACAGGGGCAATGAGCAGTTCTTC. Protein product: CASSAGPRDRGNEQFF.

This chain joins TRBV5-1 and TRBJ1-5; 8 positions agree with TRBD1. The V and J ends lost 4 bases and 6 bases, in that order; junction bases with no gene match: 9. The CDR3 covers 15 residues. In germline, CDR1 is SGHRS, CDR2 YFSETQ. As DNA, the CDR3 is TGCGCCAGCAGCCCAGGACAGGGCCAGACTCAGCCCCAGCATTTT. Amino acids: CASSPGQGQTQPQHF.

The chain is built from TRBV7-9 and TRBJ2-2; 9 bases are shared with TRBD1. V shed 9 bases and J 1 base; nucleotides not matched to a gene: 6. The V gene's germline CDR1 is SEHNR and CDR2 FQNEAQ (reference sequence). The CDR3 length is 15 residues. The CDR3 nucleotides read TGTGCCAGTCCACCGGGACAGGGGAACACCGGGGAGCTGTTTTTT. It encodes CASPPGQGNTGELFF.

This chain connects TRBV5-1 to TRBJ2-7, with 8 bases lining up with TRBD2. The germline gives CDR1 SGHRS, CDR2 YFSETQ. The CDR3 length is 15 residues. The V and J ends lost 1 base and 6 bases, in that order; junction bases with no gene match: 9. CDR3 nucleotide sequence: TGCGCCAGCAGCTTGAGCCCGGGACTAGTGGGCGAGCAGTACTTC. Amino acids: CASSLSPGLVGEQYF.

This clone was counted once. This chain uses TRBV7-3 with TRBJ2-3; D possibly uses TRBD1 or TRBD2 (5 bases each). CDR3 length: 15 residues. CDR1 and CDR2 from the germline V gene are SGHTA and FQGTGA. V was trimmed by 5 bases and J by 0 bases, leaving 12 bases between them. In DNA, the CDR3 is TGTGCCAGCAGCCAAGGGGACGGAAGCACAGATACGCAGTATTTT. This gives the protein CASSQGDGSTDTQYF.

In nucleotides, the CDR3 is TGTGCCAGCAGTTTGGGCCAGTCAGGTCTCGGTGAGCAGTTCTTC. Translating it yields CASSLGQSGLGEQFF. The chain employs TRBV28 and TRBJ2-1, with D unclear. V was clipped by 3 bases and J by 9 bases, with 18 bases between them. The germline gives CDR1 MDHEN, CDR2 SYDVKM. The CDR3 is made up of 15 amino acids.

The chain employs TRBV6-1 and TRBJ2-7; no clear D. The CDR3 length is 12 residues. Looked up from germline, CDR1 is MNHNS and CDR2 is SASEGT. The V end lost 6 bases, the J end lost 4 bases, and 10 bases lay between the germline ends. CDR3 DNA: TGTGCCAGCAGGTGGGTGAGATACGAGCAGTACTTC. As protein: CASRWVRYEQYF.

This clone was picked up one time. This chain links TRBV7-9 with TRBJ1-1, with a weak D call TRBD1 (5 bases). V was trimmed by 2 bases and J by 3 bases, leaving 16 bases between them. The CDR3 has 16 amino acids. CDR1 is SEHNR, CDR2 FQNEAQ, per germline (reference sequence). The CDR3 DNA reads TGTGCCAGCAGCTTAAATTTCGGGGCTTGGGACACTGAAGCTTTCTTT. This translates into CASSLNFGAWDTEAFF.

This chain joins TRBV6-1 and TRBJ2-1, with unresolved D. Germline CDR1 reads MNHNS; CDR2 reads SASEGT. Trimming removed 4 bases at V and 4 bases at J, with 17 bases between. CDR3 size: 16 residues. The CDR3 DNA reads as TGTGCCAGCAGTGCCCGGGCCGAAACCGGGTACAATGAGCAGTTCTTC. This sequence encodes CASSARAETGYNEQFF.

The chain uses TRBV7-9 and TRBJ2-3, with TRBD2 matching 12 bases. V lost 8 bases, J lost 6 bases, and 6 bases stayed unmatched. Germline V gene lookup returns CDR1 SEHNR and CDR2 FQNEAQ (reference sequence). The CDR3 sequence is 14 residues long. The CDR3 nucleotides are TGTGCCAGCCGCGAGCTAGCGGGAGGGGATACGCAGTATTTT. It encodes CASRELAGGDTQYF.

The gene calls are TRBV7-9 and TRBJ2-4, with D maybe TRBD2 (5 bases). The CDR3 totals 17 residues. Trimming shortened V by 0 bases and J by 0 bases, and 12 bases separated the two germline ends. The V gene's germline CDR1 is SEHNR and CDR2 FQNEAQ (reference sequence). CDR3 sequence: CASSLAYRGVAKNIQYF. The CDR3 DNA follows: TGTGCCAGCAGCTTAGCGTATCGGGGAGTAGCCAAAAACATTCAGTACTTC.

The chain is built from TRBV27 and TRBJ2-7, with 12 bases identical to TRBD2. This CDR3 has 16 amino acids. Germline CDR1 reads MNHEY; CDR2 reads SMNVEV (reference sequence). V shed 4 bases, J shed 3 bases, and the junction held 7 bases outside the gene matches. The CDR3 DNA is TGTGCCAGCAGTTACTCTAGCGGGAGGGCCGGCTACGAGCAGTACTTC. Amino acids: CASSYSSGRAGYEQYF.

CDR3 nucleotides: TGTGCCAGCAGTCCATATTTAGGCCGGGGGCAAGAGACCCAGTACTTC. This codes for CASSPYLGRGQETQYF. This chain links TRBV28 with TRBJ2-5; D might be TRBD2 (6 bases). Trimming removed 5 bases from V and 2 bases from J, with 18 bases in between. Looked up from germline, CDR1 is MDHEN and CDR2 is SYDVKM. This CDR3 spans 16 amino acids.

The V and J genes are TRBV27 and TRBJ1-1, with a tentative D call TRBD1 (5 bases). This CDR3 has 13 residues. Germline lookup yields CDR1 MNHEY and CDR2 SMNVEV (reference sequence). Trimming stripped 2 bases from V and 2 bases from J, with 6 bases between. The CDR3 nucleotides read TGTGCCAGCAGTTTACAGGGAAACACTGAAGCTTTCTTT. Protein sequence: CASSLQGNTEAFF.

DNA of the CDR3: TGTGCCAGTACCCCAACGGCGGGGGGCGGCAATCAGCCCCAGCATTTT. Protein: CASTPTAGGGNQPQHF. The chain carries TRBV19 and TRBJ1-5; weak D call: TRBD1 (6 bases). The CDR3 spans 16 residues. Germline V gene lookup returns CDR1 LNHDA and CDR2 SQIVND (reference sequence). V was pared by 7 bases and J by 2 bases, with 18 bases between. The entire variable domain, with the rest obtained from reference TRBV19 and TRBJ1-5, is as follows: DGGITQSPKYLFRKEGQNVTLSCEQNLNHDAMYWYRQDPGQGLRLIYYSQIVNDFQKGDIAEGYSVSREKKESFPLTVTSAQKNPTAFYLCASTPTAGGGNQPQHFGDGTRLSIL.

V gene TRBV29-1 combines with J gene TRBJ2-5, with 8 bases fitting TRBD1. Germline V gene data show CDR1 as SQVTM and CDR2 as ANQGSEA. The V gene end was trimmed by 4 bases and the J gene end by 0 bases; junction bases not matched to a gene: 4. The CDR3 consists of 14 residues. The CDR3 DNA reads TGCAGCGTTGCGGGACAGGAGTACCAAGAGACCCAGTACTTC. It codes for CSVAGQEYQETQYF.

V usage is TRBV9 and J usage is TRBJ2-5; no clear D gene. This CDR3 has 14 residues. From germline, CDR1 is SGDLS and CDR2 YYNGEE. V gave up 4 bases and J gave up 1 base, with 11 bases separating them. The CDR3, as DNA: TGTGCCAGCAGCTTCCGGGCCTTCCAAGAGACCCAGTACTTC. Translation gives CASSFRAFQETQYF.

V is TRBV19 and J is TRBJ2-7; TRBD2 is a possible D gene (6 bases). The CDR3 consists of 13 residues. Trimming took off 3 bases at V and 5 bases at J, with 11 bases between the two ends. Germline V gene sequence: CDR1 LNHDA, CDR2 SQIVND (reference sequence). The CDR3 bases are TGTGCCAGTAGTATGGGAGGTGTGAACGAGCAGTACTTC. Its translation: CASSMGGVNEQYF.